These T cell receptor beta chains were read from a single sample in a study of cytomegalovirus exposure and HLA in healthy donors. Generated by immunoSEQ multiplex PCR, the TCRdb table keeps only in-frame clones and is missing some. The table includes about 140,000 clones, roughly 77% detected once. The specimen sequenced was PBMCs. These receptors were collected from a man aged 25 to 40 in good health. Both conserved end residues are part of each CDR3. The D gene is left open where the match is weak. Size is omitted from some rows. Given values are once, few, many or a class for expanded clones.

cdr3_nt cdr3_aa clone_size d_call j_call v_call
TGCGCCAGCAGACAGGGGGACGAGCAGTACTTC CASRQGDEQYF NA TRBD1 TRBJ2-7 TRBV4-1
TGTGCCAGCAGCGTACGGACAGGGAACTACGAGCAGTACTTC CASSVRTGNYEQYF NA TRBD1 TRBJ2-7 TRBV9
TGCGCCAGCAGCCAAGAGACCAGGGTGGGGGAGACCCAGTACTTC CASSQETRVGETQYF NA NA TRBJ2-5 TRBV4-1
TGTGCCAGCAGTTCTTTGGGGAGCGGATACTATGGCTACACCTTC CASSSLGSGYYGYTF few NA TRBJ1-2 TRBV6-5
TGCGCCAGCAGCTTGGGGCGCGGCGGCTTGAACACTGAAGCTTTCTTT CASSLGRGGLNTEAFF NA NA TRBJ1-1 TRBV5-1
TGTGCCAGCAGTGAAATGGGGGGGAGCACTGAAGCTTTCTTT CASSEMGGSTEAFF NA NA TRBJ1-1 TRBV2
TGTGCCAGCTCACCGGGACTAGCGAGAGTTTACGAGCAGTACTTC CASSPGLARVYEQYF NA TRBD2 TRBJ2-7 TRBV18
TGTGCCAGCAGCTTAGGGGCAGGCAGAACGAACCCCTACGAGCAGTACTTC CASSLGAGRTNPYEQYF NA NA TRBJ2-7 TRBV7-2
TGTGCCAGCTCACCGGTGGACGGGGTTCGGGAGACCCAGTACTTC CASSPVDGVRETQYF NA NA TRBJ2-5 TRBV18
TGTGCCAGCAGTGAAGCCCCGGGACAGGGGGCTCGATGGGAGACCCAGTACTTC CASSEAPGQGARWETQYF NA TRBD1 TRBJ2-5 TRBV6-1
TGTGCCAGCATGGCAGGCCCTTACACAGATACGCAGTATTTT CASMAGPYTDTQYF NA NA TRBJ2-3 TRBV6-1
TGTGCCAGTAGTCAAACTAGCGGGTTGGACTTGGGGCAGTTCTTC CASSQTSGLDLGQFF NA TRBD2 TRBJ2-1 TRBV19
TGTGCCAGCAGCCAACAATTTGAGACCCAGTACTTC CASSQQFETQYF NA NA TRBJ2-5 TRBV28
TGTGCCAGCAGCCAGGAGGGGGGGGCGGGTGGCTACACCTTC CASSQEGGAGGYTF NA NA TRBJ1-2 TRBV7-2
TGTGCCAGTAGTATATTTACAGGGACTGGGGCCAACGTCCTGACTTTC CASSIFTGTGANVLTF few NA TRBJ2-6 TRBV19
TGTGCCAGCAGTTCGGCAGGGCGGGGAGGTAGGCCTAATGAAAAACTGTTTTTT CASSSAGRGGRPNEKLFF few NA TRBJ1-4 TRBV27
TGTGCCTACGCTAGCGGGAGTAACTGGGCGAACACCGGGGAGCTGTTTTTT CAYASGSNWANTGELFF NA TRBD2 TRBJ2-2 TRBV30
TGCAGCGTTGAAGATCAAGGGGGCACTGAAGCTTTCTTT CSVEDQGGTEAFF NA NA TRBJ1-1 TRBV29-1
TGTGCCAGCAGCTTCACGACAGGGTTCGGAGAAAAACTGTTTTTT CASSFTTGFGEKLFF NA TRBD1 TRBJ1-4 TRBV5-6
TGTGCCAGCAGCCTCACCGCGGGACAGGGAAACGAGCAGTACTTC CASSLTAGQGNEQYF NA TRBD1 TRBJ2-7 TRBV7-2
TGTGCCAGCAATACAGGATCAGATACGCAGTATTTT CASNTGSDTQYF NA NA TRBJ2-3 TRBV27
TGTGCCAGCAGCCCCCGGGTCAAGCTCCCCGGGGAGCTGTTTTTT CASSPRVKLPGELFF NA NA TRBJ2-2 TRBV11-2
TGTGCCAGCAGCTTACGCGGACAGGGCTACGAGCAGTACTTC CASSLRGQGYEQYF NA TRBD1 TRBJ2-7 TRBV13
TGTGCCAGCAGCCAAGGCGGACAGGGAACTAGCACAGATACGCAGTATTTT CASSQGGQGTSTDTQYF NA TRBD1 TRBJ2-3 TRBV14
TGTGCCAGCAGTTCTCGAGCGGGAGTCTGGGAGCAGTACTTC CASSSRAGVWEQYF NA TRBD2 TRBJ2-7 TRBV28
TGTGCCAGCAGTTACGCCAGGGGTTTTGAAGCTTTCTTT CASSYARGFEAFF NA NA TRBJ1-1 TRBV6-5
TGTGCCAGCAGCCCCAACGGACAGACCTATGGCTACACCTTC CASSPNGQTYGYTF NA NA TRBJ1-2 TRBV11-1
TGTTCCAGCAGCTTAGCTCGGACACACCTAAAAGATTACAATGAGCAGTTCTTC CSSSLARTHLKDYNEQFF once NA TRBJ2-1 TRBV7-9
TGCGCCAGCAGCCTTAGACTGAGCGCCCAAGAGACCCAGTACTTC CASSLRLSAQETQYF NA NA TRBJ2-5 TRBV4-1
TGTGCCAGCAGCTTGGTGCAGGAGGGGTACTATGGCTACACCTTC CASSLVQEGYYGYTF NA NA TRBJ1-2 TRBV5-4
TGTGCCAGCTCACCAGGGGCAAACTACGAGCAGTACTTC CASSPGANYEQYF few NA TRBJ2-7 TRBV18
TGTGCCAGCAGCGCCTGGGACAGGGCGTCCGAGCAGTACTTC CASSAWDRASEQYF NA TRBD1 TRBJ2-7 TRBV9
TGTTCCAGCAGCCCGACAGCATTGGATACGCAGTATTTT CSSSPTALDTQYF NA NA TRBJ2-3 TRBV7-9
TGTGCCAGTAGTATTAGACTAGCAGGAGATACGCAGTATTTT CASSIRLAGDTQYF NA TRBD2 TRBJ2-3 TRBV19
TGTGCCATCAGTGTCGGGGTAGAAGCTCCCTACGAGCAGTACTTC CAISVGVEAPYEQYF NA NA TRBJ2-7 TRBV10-3
TGTGCCAGCAACCCAGACAGGGGAGAAGCTTTCTTT CASNPDRGEAFF once TRBD1 TRBJ1-1 TRBV6-6
TGTGCCAGCACTACCGCGCCAGGGGTCGGGGAGACCCAGTACTTC CASTTAPGVGETQYF NA NA TRBJ2-5 TRBV13
TGTGCCAGCAGTTGGGACAGGGGGCGCCGGAGCTATGGCTACACCTTC CASSWDRGRRSYGYTF NA TRBD1 TRBJ1-2 TRBV28
TGTGCCAGCAGTTTTAGTTCACGAGGGATCAATTCACCCCTCCACTTT CASSFSSRGINSPLHF NA NA TRBJ1-6 TRBV27
TGTGCTAGTGGGACGGGACAGGGTTACAATGAGCAGTTCTTC CASGTGQGYNEQFF NA TRBD1 TRBJ2-1 TRBV12-5
TGTGCCACAAACACTGGACAGGGGACTGAAGCTTTCTTT CATNTGQGTEAFF NA TRBD1 TRBJ1-1 TRBV30
TGTGCCAGCAGTGAAGCGGTGAGTTCGAGTGAAGCTTTCTTT CASSEAVSSSEAFF NA NA TRBJ1-1 TRBV6-1
TGTGCCAGCAGCCAAGGGGGGGTCCATAGTGACCAGAACAATTCACCCCTCCACTTT CASSQGGVHSDQNNSPLHF NA NA TRBJ1-6 TRBV4-2
TGTGCCAGCAGCCCCCACATGAACACTGAAGCTTTCTTT CASSPHMNTEAFF NA NA TRBJ1-1 TRBV7-3
TGTGCCAGCAGCCTGGGACAGGGAAACTATGGCTACACCTTC CASSLGQGNYGYTF NA TRBD1 TRBJ1-2 TRBV5-5
TGTGCCAGCAGTCATACGGACAGGGGGAATGAAAAACTGTTTTTT CASSHTDRGNEKLFF once TRBD1 TRBJ1-4 TRBV6-5
TGTGCCAGCAGTTACTCGCTGGGACAGGGGATTTACGAGCAGTACTTC CASSYSLGQGIYEQYF NA TRBD1 TRBJ2-7 TRBV6-5
TGTGCCAGCAGCGTAGGGCAGGGGGCGACTGAAGCTTTCTTT CASSVGQGATEAFF NA TRBD1 TRBJ1-1 TRBV9
TGTGCCAGCAGCTTAGGGGGGGCTCAGCCCCAGCATTTT CASSLGGAQPQHF NA NA TRBJ1-5 TRBV13
TGTGCCAGCAGCTCTAACTACGAGCAGTACTTC CASSSNYEQYF NA NA TRBJ2-7 TRBV5-8
TGTGCCAGCTCACCTCCCGGGGGGGCGTCGAACGAGCAGTTCTTC CASSPPGGASNEQFF NA TRBD2 TRBJ2-1 TRBV18
TGTGCCAGCAGCAAAGACAGACATCAGCCCCAGCATTTT CASSKDRHQPQHF NA NA TRBJ1-5 TRBV5-6
TGTGCCAGCAGCACTGGTGGGCCGTTTCAGCCCCAGCATTTT CASSTGGPFQPQHF NA NA TRBJ1-5 TRBV6-5
TGTGCCTGGAGTGGGAGTCTGGGTGAAAAACTGTTTTTT CAWSGSLGEKLFF NA NA TRBJ1-4 TRBV30
TGTGCCAGCAGCTTAGTTCGCGGGTTGGGAGATGCGCAGTATTTT CASSLVRGLGDAQYF NA NA TRBJ2-3 TRBV11-2
TGTGCCAGCAGCTTGGTCAGGGTAGAGTATGGCTACACCTTC CASSLVRVEYGYTF NA NA TRBJ1-2 TRBV5-5